Below, 30 T cell receptor beta chains from the same sample are listed, as sequenced in a study of shared clonotypes between healthy human individuals. Here immunoSEQ multiplex PCR was the method, and the copy in TCRdb shows in-frame clones only, minus some. The table has about 2.1 million clones, approximately 94% seen once. The naive CD8 subset, CD45RO-negative cells positively selected for CCR7, excluded terminally differentiated effector memory CD45RA+ cells. Sequencing input: naive CD8+ T cells from PBMCs. The receptors derive from a man younger than 35 in good health. Some clones in this sample may be carry-over from other donors' samples.

This clone has a single count. The chain is built from TRBV10-3 and TRBJ1-1; D is undetermined. V dropped 5 bases and J dropped 3 bases, with 16 bases sitting between them. Germline V lookup: CDR1 ENHRY, CDR2 SYGVKD. This CDR3 region has 15 residues. CDR3 DNA: TGTGCCATCAGTTATTCCAGCAATCCTGACACTGAAGCTTTCTTT. Translated, it gives CAISYSSNPDTEAFF.

The chain uses TRBV6-5 and TRBJ2-1; D unresolved. The V end was cut by 0 bases, the J end by 6 bases, with 9 bases between. Germline V gene data show CDR1 as MNHEY and CDR2 as SVGAGI. This CDR3 is 14 amino acids long. CDR3 sequence: CASSYSSVSNEQFF. The CDR3 coding sequence is TGTGCCAGCAGTTACTCGTCCGTATCCAATGAGCAGTTCTTC.

The rearrangement joins TRBV27 to TRBJ2-5, with 11 bases that match TRBD2. Germline V gene data show CDR1 as MNHEY and CDR2 as SMNVEV (reference sequence). This CDR3 spans 15 amino acids. The V segment lost 6 bases and the J segment 5 bases; nucleotides outside the gene matches: 8. CDR3 amino acids: CASRSTSGSFETQYF. CDR3 nucleotide sequence: TGTGCCAGCAGGTCTACTAGCGGGAGCTTCGAGACCCAGTACTTC.

The V call is TRBV7-3, the J call TRBJ1-2; 8 nucleotides match TRBD1. The V and J ends lost 3 bases and 4 bases, in that order; junction bases with no gene match: 1. The germline gives CDR1 SGHTA, CDR2 FQGTGA. This CDR3 is 13 amino acids long. CDR3 in amino acids: CASSFGTGYGYTF. In DNA, the CDR3 is TGTGCCAGCAGCTTCGGGACAGGCTATGGCTACACCTTC.

This sequence joins TRBV21-1 and TRBJ1-1. TRBV21-1 is recorded as a pseudogene. The CDR3 has 13 amino acids. In DNA, the CDR3 is TGTGCCAGCAGCCGGGGGGAGTGCACTGAAGCTTTCTTT. Protein product: CASSRGECTEAFF.

For this clone: Distinct nucleotide sequences in the sample also encode this CDR3. The V gene is TRBV28, the J gene TRBJ2-7, with TRBD2 as a possible D gene (5 bases). CDR1 and CDR2 from the germline V gene are MDHEN and SYDVKM. The CDR3 length is 12 residues. The germline V and J ends were trimmed by 3 bases and 2 bases, with 5 bases remaining between them. CDR3 DNA: TGTGCCAGCAGTTTCGGGACCTACGAGCAGTACTTC. This codes for CASSFGTYEQYF.

The chain links TRBV27 to TRBJ2-2, with a weak D call TRBD2 (6 bases). The CDR3 is 13 amino acids. With 3 bases removed from V and 7 bases from J, the gap between germline ends came to 9 bases. Germline V gene lookup returns CDR1 MNHEY and CDR2 SMNVEV (reference sequence). The CDR3 DNA sequence: TGTGCCAGCAGTTTTCTTAGCGGCGGGGAGCTGTTTTTT. Translating it yields CASSFLSGGELFF.

The chain uses TRBV28 and TRBJ2-1; D uncertain. The V end lost 6 bases, the J end lost 6 bases, and 6 bases lay between the germline ends. The CDR3 sequence is 11 residues long. Germline V lookup: CDR1 MDHEN, CDR2 SYDVKM. In DNA, the CDR3 is TGTGCCAGCAGGACGCTCAATGAGCAGTTCTTC. Amino acid sequence: CASRTLNEQFF. Full variable domain (remainder filled in from reference TRBV28 and TRBJ2-1): DVKVTQSSRYLVKRTGEKVFLECVQDMDHENMFWYRQDPGLGLRLIYFSYDVKMKEKGDIPEGYSVSREKKERFSLILESASTNQTSMYLCASRTLNEQFFGPGTRLTVL.

This clone was picked up one time. The V call is TRBV9, the J call TRBJ1-2, with D uncertain. Germline V CDR1 and CDR2: SGDLS, YYNGEE. V shed 0 bases and J shed 7 bases, with 16 bases lying between them. The CDR3 consists of 15 residues. This CDR3 is CASSVGRSPVGGYTF. CDR3 coding DNA: TGTGCCAGCAGCGTAGGAAGGTCCCCAGTTGGTGGCTACACCTTC.

The chain is built from TRBV7-2 and TRBJ2-5; 10 bases are a match to TRBD2. Looked up from germline, CDR1 is SGHTA and CDR2 is FQGNSA. The CDR3 extends over 16 amino acids. Germline trimming cut 5 bases from V and 3 bases from J; bases unmatched to any gene: 9. This chain's CDR3 is CASSTGLAANEETQYF. As DNA, the CDR3 is TGTGCCAGCAGCACCGGACTAGCGGCGAACGAAGAGACCCAGTACTTC.

This chain uses TRBV14 with TRBJ2-4; D is undetermined. Germline V gives CDR1 SGHDN, CDR2 FVKESK. CDR3 size: 14 residues. The germline V and J ends were trimmed by 1 base and 1 base, with 5 bases remaining between them. CDR3 in DNA: TGTGCCAGCAGCCAAGGTTTGGCCAAAAACATTCAGTACTTC. Its translation: CASSQGLAKNIQYF.

This rearrangement joins TRBV18 to TRBJ2-5; a possible D gene is TRBD1 (6 bases). CDR1 is KGHSH, CDR2 LQKENI, per germline. Trimming cost V 0 bases and J 5 bases, with 7 bases left between them. This CDR3 spans 13 amino acids. The CDR3 nucleotides read TGTGCCAGCTCACCACCTCAGGGGGAGACCCAGTACTTC. This gives the protein CASSPPQGETQYF.

The gene calls are TRBV7-8 and TRBJ2-3; TRBD2 aligns across 13 bases. The germline gives CDR1 SGHVS, CDR2 FQNEAQ. V lost 4 bases and J lost 5; bases outside the gene matches: 9. The CDR3 sequence is 17 residues long. The CDR3 nucleotides are TGTGCCAGCAGCTCAGCACTAGCGGGAGGGTCCGGAGATACGCAGTATTTT. This gives the protein CASSSALAGGSGDTQYF.

Concerning this clone: The sample contains more than one DNA sequence encoding this CDR3. V and J are TRBV5-1 and TRBJ1-2; D gene ambiguous. The CDR3 has 13 amino acids. Germline CDR1 is SGHRS and CDR2 is YFSETQ. Deletions cut 0 bases from V and 2 bases from J, with 5 bases between. The CDR3 DNA follows: TGCGCCAGCAGCTTGGACGGAAACTATGGCTACACCTTC. Amino acid sequence: CASSLDGNYGYTF.

This chain links TRBV28 with TRBJ2-5; TRBD1 agrees at 10 bases. V lost 0 bases to trimming and J lost 5 bases; unmatched junction nucleotides: 6. The CDR3 length is 16 residues. Germline V gene sequence: CDR1 MDHEN, CDR2 SYDVKM. CDR3 nucleotide sequence: TGTGCCAGCAGTTTATGGGGGACAGGGGTAGGGGAGACCCAGTACTTC. It yields the protein CASSLWGTGVGETQYF.

The chain combines TRBV11-2 with TRBJ1-1, with D unclear. CDR1 is SGHAT and CDR2 is FQNNGV in the germline V gene. Trimming left V 4 bases short and J 5 bases short, with 11 bases between. The CDR3 length is 13 residues. Written as DNA, the CDR3 is TGTGCCAGCAGCTCTGGCGTGAGTACTGAAGCTTTCTTT. Protein sequence: CASSSGVSTEAFF.

This sequence joins TRBV28 and TRBJ2-7; the D gene could be TRBD1 or TRBD2 (5 bases each). Trimming left V 5 bases short and J 7 bases short, with 18 bases between. This CDR3 has 14 amino acids. Germline V CDR1 and CDR2: MDHEN, SYDVKM. This CDR3 reads CASSLSGTPGEQYF. The CDR3 DNA reads TGTGCCAGCAGTCTCTCCGGGACCCCGGGGGAGCAGTACTTC.

The CDR3 DNA reads as TGCGCCAGCAGCCAAGGCCCCCAGGGTGCTGGCAATGAGCAGTTCTTC. Its translation is CASSQGPQGAGNEQFF. This chain connects TRBV4-1 to TRBJ2-1, with TRBD1 as a possible D gene (5 bases). This CDR3 spans 16 amino acids. The V and J ends lost 1 base and 6 bases respectively, with 16 bases between them. From germline, CDR1 is MGHRA and CDR2 YSYEKL.

The CDR3 region has the DNA TGTGCCAGAAGCTTGCGTGCCACTTTCGAAAACACCATATATTTT. It specifies CARSLRATFENTIYF. The chain uses TRBV5-3 and TRBJ1-3, with D hard to call. TRBV5-3 is treated as an ORF (open reading frame) with a function not yet certain. V gave up 1 base and J gave up 6 bases, with 14 bases separating them. The CDR3 covers 15 residues.

The rearrangement links TRBV6-5 to TRBJ2-7; no reliable D call. Trimming stripped 0 bases from V and 6 bases from J, with 15 bases between. The V gene's germline CDR1 is MNHEY and CDR2 SVGAGI. The CDR3 length is 15 residues. This CDR3 is CASSYSSRSIVEQYF. In DNA form, the CDR3 reads TGTGCCAGCAGTTACTCTTCCAGGAGCATTGTCGAGCAGTACTTC.

The V call is TRBV14, the J call TRBJ1-4; possible D gene TRBD1, 5 bases. With 4 bases removed from V and 3 bases from J, the gap between germline ends came to 21 bases. The germline V gene encodes CDR1 SGHDN and CDR2 FVKESK. This CDR3 comprises 18 residues. This chain's CDR3 is CASSPLLRDGSSNEKLFF. The CDR3 nucleotides are TGTGCCAGCAGCCCCCTCCTCCGGGACGGATCATCTAATGAAAAACTGTTTTTT.

Comments on this clone: This CDR3 is also generated by other DNA sequences in the sample. The chain employs TRBV6-4 and TRBJ1-2; a possible D gene is TRBD1 (6 bases). In germline, CDR1 is MRHNA, CDR2 SNTAGT. The CDR3 is 12 amino acids. V dropped 3 bases and J dropped 7 bases, with 9 bases sitting between them. The CDR3 spells CASSEGGSGYTF. In DNA form, the CDR3 reads TGTGCCAGCAGTGAGGGGGGCAGTGGCTACACCTTC.

V usage is TRBV13 and J usage is TRBJ2-7, with 12 bases matching TRBD1. CDR1 and CDR2 from the germline V gene are PRHDT and FYEKMQ (reference sequence). With 5 bases clipped from V and 6 bases from J, the junction kept 5 bases outside the gene matches. The CDR3 sequence is 14 residues long. The CDR3 DNA reads as TGTGCCAGCAGCCAGGGACAGGGGGCGGGCGAGCAGTACTTC. The encoded protein is CASSQGQGAGEQYF.

The chain combines TRBV5-4 with TRBJ2-7, with no clear D. This CDR3 has 13 amino acids. Between the trimmed V and J ends, which lost 4 bases and 0 bases, there was a span of 8 bases. CDR1 is SGHNT and CDR2 is YYREEE in the germline V gene (reference sequence). As DNA, the CDR3 is TGTGCCAGCAGCGCGACTCACTCCTACGAGCAGTACTTC. It translates to CASSATHSYEQYF.

The V gene is TRBV28, the J gene TRBJ2-7, with D possibly called TRBD1 or TRBD2 (5 bases each). The CDR3 has 16 amino acids. CDR1 MDHEN and CDR2 SYDVKM come from the germline V gene. V gave up 2 bases and J gave up 7 bases, with 21 bases separating them. CDR3: CASSLPSLAVEGEQYF. The CDR3 DNA reads TGTGCCAGCAGTTTACCTAGCCTAGCAGTTGAGGGGGAGCAGTACTTC. Looking up the rest from reference TRBV28 and TRBJ2-7 gives the full variable domain: DVKVTQSSRYLVKRTGEKVFLECVQDMDHENMFWYRQDPGLGLRLIYFSYDVKMKEKGDIPEGYSVSREKKERFSLILESASTNQTSMYLCASSLPSLAVEGEQYFGPGTRLTVT.

This clone was observed once. The chain has TRBV4-3 and TRBJ2-7, with D unresolved. V was trimmed by 0 bases and J by 0 bases, leaving 6 bases between them. The germline V gene encodes CDR1 LGHNA and CDR2 YSLEER. The CDR3 runs 14 residues. The CDR3 region is CASSQDRISYEQYF. The CDR3 nucleotides are TGCGCCAGCAGCCAAGATCGCATCTCCTACGAGCAGTACTTC.

The V and J genes are TRBV28 and TRBJ1-5, with a possible D match to TRBD1 (6 bases). V dropped 5 bases and J dropped 11 bases, with 16 bases sitting between them. The CDR3 has 13 residues. Per the germline V gene, CDR1 is MDHEN and CDR2 is SYDVKM. Here the CDR3 DNA reads TGTGCCAGCAGTGTCGCCACAAAGGGGGCCCAGCATTTT. The encoded protein is CASSVATKGAQHF.

This clone came up once. Because the CDR3 is missing its conserved closing phenylalanine or tryptophan, this is likely a read error. The limits of the CDR3 on the DNA are not certain, so only TCRdb's listed CDR3 is given. The chain uses TRBV5-8 and TRBJ2-7; the D call in the table, TRBD2, was not verified against the DNA. Germline assignment: CDR1 SGHTS and CDR2 YDEGEE. The CDR3 region is 13 residues in length, termini included. CDR3 in amino acids: CASSPAVGGLARI.

V is TRBV5-6 and J is TRBJ2-7; TRBD2 agrees at 11 bases. After removal of 4 bases from V and 3 bases from J, the junction contained 9 bases not matched to a gene. CDR1 is SGHDT, CDR2 YYEEEE, per germline. This CDR3 contains 16 residues. The CDR3 here is CASSPFSSGRYYEQYF. As DNA, the CDR3 is TGTGCCAGCAGCCCCTTCTCTAGCGGGAGGTACTACGAGCAGTACTTC.

V usage is TRBV11-2 and J usage is TRBJ2-1; 12 bases align to TRBD2. Unmatched junction bases numbered 1, after V lost 4 bases and J lost 12 bases. The CDR3 runs to 12 residues. CDR1 SGHAT and CDR2 FQNNGV come from the germline V gene. CDR3 amino acids: CASSSGLAGQFF. The CDR3 DNA sequence: TGTGCCAGCAGCTCGGGACTAGCGGGGCAGTTCTTC. The full variable domain, completed using reference TRBV11-2 and TRBJ2-1, is EAGVAQSPRYKIIEKRQSVAFWCNPISGHATLYWYQQILGQGPKLLIQFQNNGVVDDSQLPKDRFSAERLKGVDSTLKIQPAKLEDSAVYLCASSSGLAGQFFGPGTRLTVL.